A single sample is the source of the 5 T cell receptor beta chains below, sequenced in a study of post-analysis software for immune sequencing data. Study-level results: Roughly five TRBV segments appeared more often in patients than in controls, and TRBV5-6, TRBV5-1 and TRBV20-1 were among these.

Their antigen targets remain unknown. Unique molecular identifiers were present in the TCR beta cDNA libraries. One entry per CDR3 protein results from TCRdb running MiXCR on the PCR reads. The top ten hold about 10% of the sample, which has hundreds of thousands of distinct CDR3 sequences, 55% to 60% seen once. The specimen was blood. These receptors were obtained from a girl aged 2-10 years with multiple sclerosis.

V is TRBV27 and J is TRBJ2-1, with a tentative D call TRBD2 (5 bases). The V end lost 6 bases, the J end lost 10 bases, and 13 bases lay between the germline ends. The CDR3 contains 12 residues. Germline assignment: CDR1 MNHEY and CDR2 SMNVEV (reference sequence). The CDR3: CASRGASYEQFF. The DNA for the CDR3 is TGTGCCAGCAGGGGAGCCTCCTACGAGCAGTTCTTC.

The CDR3 DNA follows: TGTGCCAGCAGTGAAGCGGACGGACTAGCGGGGGGCTCGAGCTCCTACAATGAGCAGTTCTTC. This sequence encodes CASSEADGLAGGSSSYNEQFF. The chain has TRBV6-1 and TRBJ2-1; TRBD2 agrees at 14 bases. In germline, CDR1 is MNHNS, CDR2 SASEGT. The CDR3 loop spans 21 amino acids. After removal of 0 bases from V and 0 bases from J, the junction contained 10 bases not matched to a gene.

The V and J genes are TRBV29-1 and TRBJ1-2; a weak D match, TRBD1 (5 bases). This CDR3 contains 13 residues. V lost 4 bases to trimming and J lost 6 bases, with 15 bases between them. CDR1 SQVTM and CDR2 ANQGSEA come from the germline V gene. CDR3 DNA sequence: TGCAGCGTTGGGGTGGTAAGAGGGGATGGCTACACCTTC. It yields the protein CSVGVVRGDGYTF.

This rearrangement joins TRBV3-1 to TRBJ2-5; 7 nucleotides align to TRBD2. TRBJ2-7 matches the DNA end more closely, so the J call is doubtful. The CDR3 totals 13 residues. Germline values: CDR1 LGHDT, CDR2 YNNKEL (reference sequence). In nucleotides, the CDR3 is TGTGCCAGCGGGGGAGGGGCATTCTACGAGCAGTACTTC. Amino acids: CASGGGAFYEQYF.

This clonotype turned up a few times. The rearrangement uses TRBV29-1 and TRBJ2-7; a weak D match, TRBD1 (6 bases). The CDR3 runs 14 residues. V lost 7 bases and J 0 bases, leaving 16 bases between the germline ends. Looked up from germline, CDR1 is SQVTM and CDR2 is ANQGSEA. The DNA for the CDR3 is TGCAGCGCTGGGCCAGGGGACAACTCCTACGAGCAGTACTTC. Translated, it gives CSAGPGDNSYEQYF.